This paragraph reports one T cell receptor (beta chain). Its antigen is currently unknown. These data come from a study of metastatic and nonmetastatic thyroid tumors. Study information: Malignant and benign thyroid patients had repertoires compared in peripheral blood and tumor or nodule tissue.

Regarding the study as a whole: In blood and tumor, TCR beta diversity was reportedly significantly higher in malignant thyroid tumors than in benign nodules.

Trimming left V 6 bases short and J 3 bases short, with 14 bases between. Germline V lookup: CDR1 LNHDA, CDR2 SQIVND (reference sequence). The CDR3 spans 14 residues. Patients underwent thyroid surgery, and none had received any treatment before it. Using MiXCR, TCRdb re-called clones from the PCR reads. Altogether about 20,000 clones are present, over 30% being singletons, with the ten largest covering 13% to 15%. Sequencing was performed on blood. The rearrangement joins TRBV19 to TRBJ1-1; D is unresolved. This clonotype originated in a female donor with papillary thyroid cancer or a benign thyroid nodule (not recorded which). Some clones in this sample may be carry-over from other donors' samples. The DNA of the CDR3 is TGTGCCAGTAGAATACAGAGCGCCCACACTGAAGCTTTCTTT. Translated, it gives CASRIQSAHTEAFF.